The 26 T cell receptor beta chains presented below share a single source sample, sequenced in a study of CD8 T cells in ankylosing spondylitis. TCRdb reprocessed the 5' RACE reads with MiXCR, giving one entry per CDR3 protein. The profile shows 130,000 or so distinct CDR3 sequences, over 15% of them singletons. Their specific antigens are unknown. Study-wide results and caveats: It appeared that ankylosing spondylitis blood was characterized by a TCR beta motif of roughly 8 highly homologous variants.

The source material was blood, either unsorted or a sorted T cell fraction (not recorded which). The receptors originated from a male donor with ankylosing spondylitis.

This clonotype was counted a single time. The V gene is TRBV3-1, the J gene TRBJ2-7; D perhaps matches TRBD2 (5 bases). The CDR3 extends over 13 amino acids. Germline assignment: CDR1 LGHDT and CDR2 YNNKEL (reference sequence). The V gene lost 6 bases and the J gene lost 4 bases, with 13 bases spanning the gap. CDR3 sequence (DNA): TGTGCCAGCAGTCAAAGGTGGGAGTACGAGCAGTACTTC. Its protein is CASSQRWEYEQYF.

V is TRBV28 and J is TRBJ2-5; 8 positions match TRBD1. This CDR3 is built from 15 residues. Germline V gene sequence: CDR1 MDHEN, CDR2 SYDVKM. V lost 1 base and J lost 2; bases outside the gene matches: 3. CDR3 residues: CASSLFGQGQETQYF. CDR3 sequence (DNA): TGTGCCAGCAGTTTATTTGGACAGGGTCAAGAGACCCAGTACTTC.

The rearrangement uses TRBV29-1 and TRBJ2-2; D is undetermined. CDR3 length equals 12 residues. V was clipped by 3 bases and J by 7 bases, with 9 bases between them. Germline CDR1 is SQVTM and CDR2 is ANQGSEA. CDR3 nucleotide sequence: TGCAGCGTTGAGGATGTGGGCGGGGAGCTGTTTTTT. This gives the protein CSVEDVGGELFF.

This clonotype was seen more than once but under ten times. The chain links TRBV7-8 to TRBJ2-1; TRBD1 or TRBD2 may be the D gene (6 bases each). V was pared by 5 bases and J by 4 bases, with 15 bases between. Germline V gene lookup returns CDR1 SGHVS and CDR2 FQNEAQ. The CDR3 consists of 15 residues. CDR3 nucleotides: TGTGCCAGCAGCCCCCTGGGGGGCGATTACAATGAGCAGTTCTTC. This gives the protein CASSPLGGDYNEQFF.

This sequence joins TRBV7-9 and TRBJ1-4; 8 bases fit TRBD1. The CDR3 sequence is 15 residues long. V gave up 4 bases and J gave up 8 bases; unmatched junction bases: 9. Germline V gives CDR1 SEHNR, CDR2 FQNEAQ (reference sequence). In nucleotides, the CDR3 is TGTGCCAGCAGCTACAATCAGGGGGCGAAGGAAAAACTGTTTTTT. Translating gives CASSYNQGAKEKLFF.

The chain recombines TRBV7-9 with TRBJ2-1; D call uncertain. V dropped 5 bases and J dropped 6 bases, with 2 bases sitting between them. CDR1 SEHNR and CDR2 FQNEAQ come from the germline V gene (reference sequence). CDR3 length: 10 residues. The CDR3 region is CASSPNEQFF. CDR3 sequence (DNA): TGTGCCAGCAGCCCCAATGAGCAGTTCTTC. Based on the CDR3 plus reference TRBV7-9 and TRBJ2-1, the full variable domain is DTGVSQNPRHKITKRGQNVTFRCDPISEHNRLYWYRQTLGQGPEFLTYFQNEAQLEKSRLLSDRFSAERPKGSFSTLEIQRTEQGDSAMYLCASSPNEQFFGPGTRLTVL.

This clonotype was detected a few times. CDR3 in DNA: TGTGCCAGCAGTCCAAGGACAGGGAACACTGAAGCTTTCTTT. Translated, it gives CASSPRTGNTEAFF. The chain combines TRBV27 with TRBJ1-1; TRBD1 agrees at 7 bases. Trimming at V came to 5 bases and at J to 1 base, leaving 4 bases not matched to a gene. This CDR3 spans 14 amino acids. Germline V gene lookup returns CDR1 MNHEY and CDR2 SMNVEV (reference sequence).

The chain combines TRBV11-1 with TRBJ2-6; tentative D call: TRBD1 (5 bases). This CDR3 region has 19 residues. Germline CDR1 SGHAT, CDR2 FQDESV (reference sequence). Trimming shortened V by 5 bases and J by 4 bases, and 24 bases separated the two germline ends. CDR3 amino acids: CASSTLRGRAPSGANVLTF. In nucleotides, the CDR3 is TGTGCCAGCAGCACCCTTCGCGGCAGGGCCCCTTCCGGGGCCAACGTCCTGACTTTC.

The V call is TRBV20-1, the J call TRBJ2-1; TRBD2 aligns across 13 bases. J lost 10 bases, V lost 5 bases, and 5 bases had no gene match. CDR1 and CDR2 from the germline V gene are DFQATT and SNEGSKA (reference sequence). The CDR3 consists of 13 residues. The CDR3 coding sequence is TGCAGTGCTTTACTAGCGGGAGGGCCGGAGCAGTTCTTC. Translated: CSALLAGGPEQFF.

This rearrangement joins TRBV27 to TRBJ2-7; maybe TRBD2 (5 bases). Per the germline V gene, CDR1 is MNHEY and CDR2 is SMNVEV (reference sequence). V was clipped by 3 bases and J by 7 bases, with 13 bases between them. This CDR3 comprises 13 residues. CDR3: CASSFSEWREQYF. The CDR3 bases are TGTGCCAGCAGTTTTAGTGAGTGGAGGGAGCAGTACTTC.

This clonotype was detected only once. The V gene is TRBV6-5, the J gene TRBJ2-7; a weak D match, TRBD2 (6 bases). Per the germline V gene, CDR1 is MNHEY and CDR2 is SVGAGI. With 0 bases removed from V and 5 bases from J, the gap between germline ends came to 11 bases. The CDR3 covers 14 residues. CDR3 in DNA: TGTGCCAGCAGTTACTCTCCTAGCGACCACGAGCAGTACTTC. It specifies CASSYSPSDHEQYF.

Regarding this clonotype: Its ends do not fully match the called genes, so a read error is possible. The chain links TRBV2 to TRBJ1-3; D gene ambiguous. Per the germline V gene, CDR1 is SNHLY and CDR2 is FYNNEI. This CDR3 has 17 amino acids. Here the CDR3 reads CASREGPGLLAGNTIYF. The CDR3 DNA reads as TGTGCCAGCAGGGAAGGGCCCGGACTCCTGGCTGGAAACACCATATATTTT.

The J gene is TRBJ2-7, the V gene TRBV27; either TRBD1 or TRBD2 may supply D (5 bases each). Deletions cut 5 bases from V and 4 bases from J, with 9 bases between. CDR1 and CDR2 from the germline V gene are MNHEY and SMNVEV (reference sequence). The CDR3 runs 12 residues. The CDR3 nucleotides read TGTGCCAGCAGTCCCGAGGGGTACGAGCAGTACTTC. The encoded protein is CASSPEGYEQYF.

This clonotype occurred many times. J is TRBJ2-7 and V is TRBV9; D ambiguous. V was trimmed by 3 bases and J by 4 bases, leaving 11 bases between them. This CDR3 is 13 amino acids long. Germline CDR1 reads SGDLS; CDR2 reads YYNGEE. Here the CDR3 DNA reads TGTGCCAGCAGCGGGTCGGTGGAGTACGAGCAGTACTTC. Encoded protein: CASSGSVEYEQYF.

This rearrangement joins TRBV7-8 to TRBJ2-7, with 12 bases aligning to TRBD1. Trimming removed 3 bases from V and 4 bases from J; junction bases left unmatched: 4. The CDR3 spans 15 residues. Germline CDR1 SGHVS, CDR2 FQNEAQ. CDR3 bases: TGTGCCAGCAGCTTGGGACAGGGGGCTGTGTACGAGCAGTACTTC. Translating gives CASSLGQGAVYEQYF.

This clonotype was observed a few times. The V and J genes are TRBV3-1 and TRBJ2-3, with 8 nucleotides matching TRBD2. V was clipped by 1 base and J by 2 bases; unmatched bases: 8. The CDR3 totals 17 residues. Germline V gene lookup returns CDR1 LGHDT and CDR2 YNNKEL (reference sequence). This CDR3 reads CASSQVPGLGDTDTQYF. The CDR3 DNA reads TGTGCCAGCAGCCAAGTCCCGGGACTAGGCGACACAGATACGCAGTATTTT.

The rearrangement uses TRBV6-6 and TRBJ1-1, with no clear D. Germline CDR1 MNHNY, CDR2 SVGAGI (reference sequence). V was shortened by 0 bases and J by 8 bases, with 7 bases between the two germline ends. The CDR3 covers 12 residues. CDR3 amino acids: CASSYSGAEAFF. DNA for the CDR3: TGTGCCAGCAGTTACTCGGGTGCCGAAGCTTTCTTT.

This clonotype was counted at least ten times. V usage is TRBV2 and J usage is TRBJ2-2, with 8 bases identical to TRBD2. V dropped 0 bases and J dropped 5; count of bases not matched to a gene: 14. Germline V lookup: CDR1 SNHLY, CDR2 FYNNEI. CDR3 length: 19 amino acids. This chain's CDR3 is CASSEASGLAKEGTGELFF. The CDR3 region has the DNA TGTGCCAGCAGTGAAGCTTCAGGACTAGCTAAAGAGGGTACCGGGGAGCTGTTTTTT. The entire variable domain, with the rest obtained from reference TRBV2 and TRBJ2-2, is as follows: EPEVTQTPSHQVTQMGQEVILRCVPISNHLYFYWYRQILGQKVEFLVSFYNNEISEKSEIFDDQFSVERPDGSNFTLKIRSTKLEDSAMYFCASSEASGLAKEGTGELFFGEGSRLTVL.

This clonotype showed up just a few times. The DNA for the CDR3 is TGCAGTGCTACCCGGGGAAACACCATATATTTT. Its protein product is CSATRGNTIYF. This rearrangement joins TRBV20-1 to TRBJ1-3; D is uncertain. This CDR3 spans 11 amino acids. CDR1 is DFQATT, CDR2 SNEGSKA, per germline (reference sequence). With 4 bases removed from V and 4 bases from J, the gap between germline ends came to 5 bases.

There are a few counts of this clonotype. The CDR3 protein is CASSLQRLAGYNEQFF. The CDR3 DNA follows: TGTGCCAGCAGCCTACAGAGACTAGCGGGTTACAATGAGCAGTTCTTC. The V gene is TRBV7-8, the J gene TRBJ2-1; 10 nucleotides line up with TRBD2. Germline V gives CDR1 SGHVS, CDR2 FQNEAQ. Germline trimming cut 5 bases from V and 4 bases from J; bases unmatched to any gene: 8. This CDR3 is built from 16 residues.

This clonotype turned up a few times. The CDR3 loop reads CASSHRDGSYEQYF. For the CDR3, the DNA is TGTGCCAGCAGCCACCGGGACGGATCCTACGAGCAGTACTTC. The rearrangement joins TRBV7-9 to TRBJ2-7; D may be TRBD1 or TRBD2 (5 bases each). This CDR3 comprises 14 residues. The germline gives CDR1 SEHNR, CDR2 FQNEAQ (reference sequence). The ends were cut back, 5 bases at V and 1 base at J, with 12 bases in the middle.

The chain's CDR3 is CSAIVPQQTYEQYF. CDR3 coding DNA: TGCAGTGCTATTGTTCCCCAGCAAACCTACGAGCAGTACTTC. The J gene is TRBJ2-7, the V gene TRBV20-1; D unclear. This CDR3 has 14 residues. V lost 4 bases and J lost 2, with 15 bases in between. The germline V gene encodes CDR1 DFQATT and CDR2 SNEGSKA (reference sequence).

This rearrangement joins TRBV27 to TRBJ2-1; TRBD2 aligns across 8 bases. This CDR3 contains 12 residues. Germline CDR1 is MNHEY and CDR2 is SMNVEV (reference sequence). With 8 bases clipped from V and 8 bases from J, the junction kept 5 bases outside the gene matches. The DNA of the CDR3 is TGTGCCAGCCGGGGACTAGAGTATGAGCAGTTCTTC. This gives the protein CASRGLEYEQFF.

This clonotype was picked up a small number of times. The rearrangement joins TRBV9 to TRBJ2-1; 7 nucleotides line up with TRBD2. The trim removed 2 bases at V and 4 bases at J, leaving 6 bases unmatched. Germline V gene data show CDR1 as SGDLS and CDR2 as YYNGEE. There are 15 residues in the CDR3. CDR3 DNA sequence: TGTGCCAGCAGCGTGGGAGGGACTTTGTACAATGAGCAGTTCTTC. Protein sequence: CASSVGGTLYNEQFF. Full variable domain (outside the CDR3, taken from reference TRBV9 and TRBJ2-1): DSGVTQTPKHLITATGQRVTLRCSPRSGDLSVYWYQQSLDQGLQFLIQYYNGEERAKGNILERFSAQQFPDLHSELNLSSLELGDSALYFCASSVGGTLYNEQFFGPGTRLTVL.

In its sample, this clonotype was seen many times. The J gene is TRBJ2-1, the V gene TRBV5-1; maybe TRBD2 (6 bases). Germline assignment: CDR1 SGHRS and CDR2 YFSETQ. The CDR3 extends over 12 amino acids. Trimming left V 2 bases short and J 13 bases short, with 13 bases between. CDR3 nucleotides: TGCGCCAGCAGCTTTACTAGCCTAAATCAGTTCTTC. It encodes CASSFTSLNQFF.

Many counts were recorded for this clonotype. The V call is TRBV28, the J call TRBJ2-3; 9 positions match TRBD2. In germline, CDR1 is MDHEN, CDR2 SYDVKM. V was clipped by 9 bases and J by 2 bases; unmatched bases: 6. This CDR3 spans 14 amino acids. The CDR3 region has the DNA TGTGCCAGTTTCGGCGGGAGGGCCACAGATACGCAGTATTTT. Amino acid sequence: CASFGGRATDTQYF.